These T cell receptor beta chains were read from a single sample in a study of patients and donors after allogeneic stem cell transplantation. A single record per CDR3 protein comes from TCRdb applying MiXCR to the RT-PCR reads. Of 70,000 to 75,000 distinct CDR3 sequences listed, roughly 29% are singletons. Sequenced input: blood, either unsorted or a sorted T cell fraction (not recorded which). All receptors derive from a human donor who was either an allogeneic HSCT recipient or a stem cell or donor lymphocyte infusion donor (not recorded which). It is not recorded whose cells these are; they may come from a transplant donor. Each CDR3 is given with its conserved first and last residue. D genes are given only for firm matches. Only part of the rows carry a size: once, few, many, or a class if the clone is expanded.

TRBV25-1	NA	NA	TRBJ2-7	TGTGCCAGCAGTGACTTGGGAGAATACGAGCAGTACTTC	CASSDLGEYEQYF
TRBV10-3	NA	NA	TRBJ2-7	TGTGCCACAACCCCTCTAGGGCGGGACTACGAGCAGTACTTC	CATTPLGRDYEQYF
TRBV15	NA	NA	TRBJ2-2	TGTGCCACCAGCACCTTAGGCGGGGAGCTGTTTTTT	CATSTLGGELFF
TRBV29-1	TRBD1	NA	TRBJ2-5	TGCAGCGTTGAGGACAGGGACCTGCAAGAGACCCAGTACTTC	CSVEDRDLQETQYF
TRBV4-3	NA	few	TRBJ1-5	TGCGCCAGCAGCCAAGAAAGGACGGGCCGACAGCCCCAGCATTTT	CASSQERTGRQPQHF
TRBV12-3/TRBV12-4	NA	few	TRBJ1-1	TGTGCCAGCAGTCCCAGGGTGACCACTGAAGCTTTCTTT	CASSPRVTTEAFF
TRBV7-6	NA	NA	TRBJ2-2	TGTGCCAGCAGCTTAACCCTCCGTGGTCAGGGACATACCGGGGAGCTGTTTTTT	CASSLTLRGQGHTGELFF
TRBV12-5	NA	NA	TRBJ1-2	TGTGCTAGTGGTTTCGGCGGGGGCGCTTTCTATGGCTACACCTTC	CASGFGGGAFYGYTF
TRBV12-3/TRBV12-4	TRBD1	few	TRBJ1-2	TGTGCCAGCACGAACAGGGGGTATGGCTACACCTTC	CASTNRGYGYTF
TRBV7-9	NA	few	TRBJ1-2	TGTGCCAGCAGCCCAGGGCGAAGGAACTATGGCTACACCTTC	CASSPGRRNYGYTF
TRBV14	NA	few	TRBJ1-6	TGTGCCAGCAGCCCAAGGGGGTATAATTCACCCCTCCACTTT	CASSPRGYNSPLHF
TRBV29-1	NA	NA	TRBJ1-1	TGCAGCGTTGACGCGGGGGACACTGAAGCTTTCTTT	CSVDAGDTEAFF
TRBV7-2	NA	many	TRBJ1-1	TGTGCCAGCAGCTTAGTTGGGGCAACTGAAGCTTTCTTT	CASSLVGATEAFF
TRBV29-1	TRBD1	NA	TRBJ1-2	TGCAGCGTAGCTCGACAGGGTTTCTATGGCTACACCTTC	CSVARQGFYGYTF
TRBV7-9	NA	few	TRBJ2-2	TGTGCCAGCAGCCTACAGACCTTCGGGGAGCTGTTTTTT	CASSLQTFGELFF
TRBV20-1	NA	NA	TRBJ1-5	TGCAGTGCTCTAAGACATGGGCCCATCGAAGACAAATATAGCAATCAGCCCCAGCATTTT	CSALRHGPIEDKYSNQPQHF
TRBV20-1	NA	NA	TRBJ1-2	TGCAGTGCTAGGATGGGCGGCCAACCTAACTATGGCTACACCTTC	CSARMGGQPNYGYTF
TRBV29-1	TRBD2	NA	TRBJ2-3	TGCAGCGTGCGGACTAGAGCTAGCACAGATACGCAGTATTTT	CSVRTRASTDTQYF
TRBV5-5	NA	few	TRBJ1-5	TGTGCCAGCAGCTTGGAGCCAGGGGGCAATCAGCCCCAGCATTTT	CASSLEPGGNQPQHF
TRBV3-1	TRBD2	few	TRBJ2-7	TGTGCCAGCCGGACTAGCGGGAGGGCTAAGGAGCAGTACTTC	CASRTSGRAKEQYF
TRBV12-5	NA	NA	TRBJ1-5	TGTGCTAGTGGTTCCGAGGACAGCAATCAGCCCCAGCATTTT	CASGSEDSNQPQHF
TRBV12-3/TRBV12-4	TRBD1	NA	TRBJ2-7	TGTGCCAGCAGTGCCGTTAGGGGGCTACCCTACGAGCAGTACTTC	CASSAVRGLPYEQYF
TRBV29-1	TRBD1	few	TRBJ1-1	TGCAGCGTTGAAACAGGGGAGAAGGACACTGAAGCTTTCTTT	CSVETGEKDTEAFF
TRBV20-1	NA	once	TRBJ1-2	TGCAGTGCTAGTCGGACAGACTATGGCTACACCTTC	CSASRTDYGYTF
TRBV14	NA	NA	TRBJ1-2	TGTGCCAGCAGCCAAACCACCTATGGCTACACCTTC	CASSQTTYGYTF
TRBV4-3	TRBD1	NA	TRBJ2-7	TGCGCCAGCAGCCAAAACAGGGGCGACGTGCAGTACTTC	CASSQNRGDVQYF
TRBV5-8	TRBD2	NA	TRBJ2-7	TGTGCCAGCAGCCCGTTCCCGGGACTAGCGTTCGGCTACGAGCAGTACTTC	CASSPFPGLAFGYEQYF
TRBV29-1	NA	NA	TRBJ2-7	TGCAGCGTTGCGGCAGGGATGCCCTACGAGCAGTACTTC	CSVAAGMPYEQYF
TRBV30	NA	NA	TRBJ1-2	TGTGCCTGCCCCACCAGGGACATCTTCTATGGCTACACCTTC	CACPTRDIFYGYTF
TRBV2	TRBD2	NA	TRBJ2-4	TGTGCCAGCAGTGCGGGACTACCGAAAAACATTCAGTACTTC	CASSAGLPKNIQYF
TRBV5-6	NA	NA	TRBJ2-2	TGTGCCAGCAGCTTCTTGGATTCCGCGAACACCGGGGAGCTGTTTTTT	CASSFLDSANTGELFF
TRBV5-1	TRBD1	NA	TRBJ1-1	TGCGCCAGCAGCCCGGACAGGCTGAACACTGAAGCTTTCTTT	CASSPDRLNTEAFF
TRBV10-3	NA	NA	TRBJ2-2	TGTGCCATCAGTGCAGGGGCAGGCGGGGAGCTGTTTTTT	CAISAGAGGELFF
TRBV12-3/TRBV12-4	NA	few	TRBJ1-2	TGTGCCAGCAGCCCCGACACTGATGGCTACACCTTC	CASSPDTDGYTF
TRBV5-4	NA	few	TRBJ2-5	TGTGCCAGCAGCTTGGTTTCTGAAGAGACCCAGTACTTC	CASSLVSEETQYF
TRBV4-3	TRBD1	NA	TRBJ2-5	TGCGCCAGCAGCCAGGGACAGGGAGGGGAGACCCAGTACTTC	CASSQGQGGETQYF
TRBV12-3/TRBV12-4	NA	few	TRBJ2-2	TGTGCCAGCACCCCGGGGGACGCGAACACCGGGGAGCTGTTTTTT	CASTPGDANTGELFF
TRBV12-3/TRBV12-4	NA	many	TRBJ1-3	TGTGCCAGCAGTTCAGGGCCTGGAAACACCATATATTTT	CASSSGPGNTIYF
TRBV29-1	NA	NA	TRBJ2-7	TGCAGCTGCCTCTCGGCCCTGGAGCAGTACTTC	CSCLSALEQYF
TRBV12-3/TRBV12-4	TRBD2	few	TRBJ2-2	TGTGCCAGCACCTTTCCAGCGGGGGGCCCGAACACCGGGGAGCTGTTTTTT	CASTFPAGGPNTGELFF
TRBV10-3	NA	few	TRBJ2-5	TGTGCCATCAAGGCTAGCGAGACCCAGTACTTC	CAIKASETQYF
TRBV24-1	TRBD2	few	TRBJ2-5	TGTGCCAGGGGAGGGGAGACAGTCTCGCTTCGGACCCAGTACTTC	CARGGETVSLRTQYF